Sequencing of this T cell receptor (beta chain) was carried out in a study of T cells in women clearing cervical HPV infection. The CDR3 sequence is 14 residues long. From germline, CDR1 is SGHDT and CDR2 YYEEEE. V lost 1 base and J 5 bases, leaving 12 bases between the germline ends. Only in-frame clones appear in the TCRdb table, and some are missing; sequencing was by immunoSEQ multiplex PCR. This sample carries approximately 22,000 clones, with around a tenth going to the ten biggest clones. In regard to this clone: Antigen specificity is unknown. The CDR3 extends 3 residues past the end of the read, so its final part is completed from the germline J gene.

All donors had a single incident cervical HPV16 infection, not prevalent. Dot-blot hybridization genotyped cervical HPV amplified with MY09/MY11 PCR. Study-level points and caveats: Associations may precede or follow infection; HPV-specific or memory T cells were not isolated. Repertoire richness, not evenness, was significantly elevated in CIN3+ cases versus controls.

Source material: blood buffy coat. This chain joins TRBV5-6 and TRBJ2-5; TRBD1 is a possible D gene (6 bases). The receptor was isolated from a woman aged 18 to 69 with a cervical HPV16 infection that either progressed to CIN3+ or cleared (not recorded which). The sequenced part of the CDR3 DNA is TGTGCCAGCAGCTTGAGAGGGGGACCGGAGACC. Its protein is CASSLRGGPET. The complete CDR3 reads CASSLRGGPETQYF.